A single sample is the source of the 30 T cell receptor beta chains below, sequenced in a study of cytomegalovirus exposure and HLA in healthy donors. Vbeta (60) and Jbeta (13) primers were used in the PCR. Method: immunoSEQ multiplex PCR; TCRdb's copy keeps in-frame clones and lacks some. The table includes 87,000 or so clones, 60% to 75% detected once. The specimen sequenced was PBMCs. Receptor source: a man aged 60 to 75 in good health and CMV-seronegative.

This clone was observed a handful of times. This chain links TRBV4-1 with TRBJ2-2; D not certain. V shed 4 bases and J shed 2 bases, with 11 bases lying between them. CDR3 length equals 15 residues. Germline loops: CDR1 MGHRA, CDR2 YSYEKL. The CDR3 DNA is TGCGCCAGCAGCCGAAGCGAAACTAACACCGGGGAGCTGTTTTTT. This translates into CASSRSETNTGELFF.

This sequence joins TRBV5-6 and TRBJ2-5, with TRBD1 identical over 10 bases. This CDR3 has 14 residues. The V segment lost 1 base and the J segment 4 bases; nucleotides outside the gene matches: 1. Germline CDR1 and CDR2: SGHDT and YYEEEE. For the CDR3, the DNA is TGTGCCAGCAGCTTGTGGGACAGGGGAGAGACCCAGTACTTC. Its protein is CASSLWDRGETQYF. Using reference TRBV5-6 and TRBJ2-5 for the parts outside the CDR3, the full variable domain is DAGVTQSPTHLIKTRGQQVTLRCSPKSGHDTVSWYQQALGQGPQFIFQYYEEEERQRGNFPDRFSGHQFPNYSSELNVNALLLGDSALYLCASSLWDRGETQYFGPGTRLLVL.

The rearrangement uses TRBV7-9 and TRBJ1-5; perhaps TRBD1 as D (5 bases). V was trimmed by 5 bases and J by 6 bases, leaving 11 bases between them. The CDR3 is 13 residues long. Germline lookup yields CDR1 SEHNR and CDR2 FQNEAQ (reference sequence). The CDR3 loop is CASSTQGTQPQHF. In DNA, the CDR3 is TGTGCCAGCAGCACTCAGGGAACTCAGCCCCAGCATTTT. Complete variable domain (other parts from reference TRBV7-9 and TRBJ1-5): DTGVSQNPRHKITKRGQNVTFRCDPISEHNRLYWYRQTLGQGPEFLTYFQNEAQLEKSRLLSDRFSAERPKGSFSTLEIQRTEQGDSAMYLCASSTQGTQPQHFGDGTRLSIL.

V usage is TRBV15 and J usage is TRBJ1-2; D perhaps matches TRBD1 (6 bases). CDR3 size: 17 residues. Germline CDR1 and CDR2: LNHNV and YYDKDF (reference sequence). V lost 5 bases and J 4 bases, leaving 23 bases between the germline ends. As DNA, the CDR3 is TGTGCCACCAGCGACCGGGACACCTTACCCCCGGTCTATGGCTACACCTTC. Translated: CATSDRDTLPPVYGYTF.

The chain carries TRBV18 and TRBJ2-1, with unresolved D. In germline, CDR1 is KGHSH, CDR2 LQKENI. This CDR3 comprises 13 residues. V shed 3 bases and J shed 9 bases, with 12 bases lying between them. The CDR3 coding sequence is TGTGCCAGCTCACCCCTTCTCCAGTCTGAGCAGTTCTTC. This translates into CASSPLLQSEQFF.

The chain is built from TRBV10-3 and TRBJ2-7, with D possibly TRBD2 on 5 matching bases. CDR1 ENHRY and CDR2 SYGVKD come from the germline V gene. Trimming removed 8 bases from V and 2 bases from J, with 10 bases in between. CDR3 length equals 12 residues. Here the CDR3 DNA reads TGTGCCATCTCCGGGAATGCCTACGAGCAGTACTTC. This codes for CAISGNAYEQYF.

CDR3 sequence (DNA): TGTGCCAGCAGTGACCAGGCAGGACAGGACTACACTGAAGCTTTCTTT. Translating it yields CASSDQAGQDYTEAFF. This chain uses TRBV6-4 with TRBJ1-1; 7 nucleotides match TRBD1. Trimming cost V 2 bases and J 3 bases; bases outside gene matches: 9. In germline, CDR1 is MRHNA, CDR2 SNTAGT. CDR3 length equals 16 residues.

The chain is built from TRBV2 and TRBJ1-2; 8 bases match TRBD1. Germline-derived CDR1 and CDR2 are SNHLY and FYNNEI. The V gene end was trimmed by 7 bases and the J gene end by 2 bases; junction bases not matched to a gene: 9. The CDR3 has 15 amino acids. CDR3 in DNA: TGTGCCAGCACCAACGACAGGGGTAAAAACTATGGCTACACCTTC. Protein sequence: CASTNDRGKNYGYTF.

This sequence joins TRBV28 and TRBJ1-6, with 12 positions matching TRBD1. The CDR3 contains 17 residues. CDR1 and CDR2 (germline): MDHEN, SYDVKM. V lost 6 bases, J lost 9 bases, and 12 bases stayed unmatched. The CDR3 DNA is TGTGCCAGCAGACTTGGGACAGGGGGCAATCGGGCTTCACCCCTCCACTTT. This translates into CASRLGTGGNRASPLHF.

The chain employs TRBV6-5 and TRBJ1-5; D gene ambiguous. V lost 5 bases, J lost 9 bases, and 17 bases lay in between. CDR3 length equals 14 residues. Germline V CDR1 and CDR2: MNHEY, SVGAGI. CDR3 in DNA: TGTGCCAGCAGTGATTCAACGGCCCCAGGGCCCCAGCATTTT. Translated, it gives CASSDSTAPGPQHF.

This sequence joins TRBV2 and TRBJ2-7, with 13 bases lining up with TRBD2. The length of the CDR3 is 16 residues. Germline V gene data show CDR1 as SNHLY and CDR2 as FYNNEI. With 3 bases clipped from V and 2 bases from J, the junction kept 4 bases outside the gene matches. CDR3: CASSETSGRPTYEQYF. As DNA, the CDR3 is TGTGCCAGCAGTGAGACTAGCGGGAGGCCCACCTACGAGCAGTACTTC.

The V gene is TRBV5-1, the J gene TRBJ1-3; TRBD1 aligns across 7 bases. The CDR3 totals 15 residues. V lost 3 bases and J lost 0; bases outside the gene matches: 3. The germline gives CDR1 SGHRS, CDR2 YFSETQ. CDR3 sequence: CASSYTGDSGNTIYF. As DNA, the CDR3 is TGCGCCAGCAGCTACACAGGGGACTCTGGAAACACCATATATTTT.

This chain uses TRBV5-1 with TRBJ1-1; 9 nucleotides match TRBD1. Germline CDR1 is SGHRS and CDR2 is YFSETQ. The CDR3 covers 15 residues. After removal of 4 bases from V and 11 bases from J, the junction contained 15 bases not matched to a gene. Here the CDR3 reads CASSPGQGTQFGAFF. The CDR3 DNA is TGCGCCAGCAGCCCGGGACAGGGAACCCAATTTGGGGCTTTCTTT.

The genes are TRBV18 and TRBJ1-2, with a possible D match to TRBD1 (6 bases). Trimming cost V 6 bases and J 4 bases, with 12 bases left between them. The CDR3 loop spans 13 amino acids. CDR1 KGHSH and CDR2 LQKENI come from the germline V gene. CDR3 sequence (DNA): TGTGCCAGCTCCCCAGGACAGATCTATGGCTACACCTTC. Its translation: CASSPGQIYGYTF.

CDR3 coding DNA: TGTGCCAGCAGTCCTACCGCCTACAATGAGCAGTTCTTC. Its translation: CASSPTAYNEQFF. The gene calls are TRBV27 and TRBJ2-1; D gene ambiguous. The CDR3 totals 13 residues. Germline-derived CDR1 and CDR2 are MNHEY and SMNVEV (reference sequence). Trimming cost V 5 bases and J 2 bases, with 7 bases left between them.

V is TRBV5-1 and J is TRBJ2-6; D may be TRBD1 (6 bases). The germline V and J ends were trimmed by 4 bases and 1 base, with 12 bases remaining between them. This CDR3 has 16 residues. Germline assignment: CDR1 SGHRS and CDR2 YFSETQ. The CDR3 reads CASSGTGFSGANVLTF. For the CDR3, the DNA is TGCGCCAGCAGCGGAACAGGGTTTTCTGGGGCCAACGTCCTGACTTTC.

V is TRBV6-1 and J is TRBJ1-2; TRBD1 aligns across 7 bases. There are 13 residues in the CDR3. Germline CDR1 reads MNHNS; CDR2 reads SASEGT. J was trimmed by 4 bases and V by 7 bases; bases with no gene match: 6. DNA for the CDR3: TGTGCCAGCACCGATCAGGGGGGCTATGGCTACACCTTC. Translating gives CASTDQGGYGYTF.

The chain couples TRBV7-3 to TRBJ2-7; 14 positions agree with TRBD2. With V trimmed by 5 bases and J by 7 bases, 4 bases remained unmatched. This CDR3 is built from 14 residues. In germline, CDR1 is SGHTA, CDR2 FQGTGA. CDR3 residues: CASSPGLAGGEQYF. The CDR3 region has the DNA TGTGCCAGCAGCCCCGGACTAGCGGGGGGTGAGCAGTACTTC.

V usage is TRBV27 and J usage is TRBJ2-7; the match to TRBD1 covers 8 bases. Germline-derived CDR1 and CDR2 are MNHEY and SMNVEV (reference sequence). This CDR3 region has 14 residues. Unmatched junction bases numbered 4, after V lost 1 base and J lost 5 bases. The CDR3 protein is CASSLFRGRDEQYF. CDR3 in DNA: TGTGCCAGCAGTTTATTCAGGGGGCGCGACGAGCAGTACTTC.

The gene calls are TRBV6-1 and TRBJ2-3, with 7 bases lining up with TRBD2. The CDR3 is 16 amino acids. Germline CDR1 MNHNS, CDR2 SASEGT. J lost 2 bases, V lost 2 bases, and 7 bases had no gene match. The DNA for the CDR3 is TGTGCCAGCAGTGAATCTAGCGGCTTTGCCACAGATACGCAGTATTTT. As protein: CASSESSGFATDTQYF.

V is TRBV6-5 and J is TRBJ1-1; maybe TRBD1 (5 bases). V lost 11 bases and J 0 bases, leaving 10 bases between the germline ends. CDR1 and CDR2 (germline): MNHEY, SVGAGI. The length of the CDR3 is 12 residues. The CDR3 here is CAARTLNTEAFF. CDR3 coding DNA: TGTGCCGCCCGGACACTGAACACTGAAGCTTTCTTT.

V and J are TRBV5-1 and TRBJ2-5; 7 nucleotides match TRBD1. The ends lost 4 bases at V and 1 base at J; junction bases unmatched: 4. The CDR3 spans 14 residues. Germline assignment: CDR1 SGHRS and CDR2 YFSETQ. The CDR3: CASSEGQSQETQYF. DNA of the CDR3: TGCGCCAGCAGCGAGGGACAGTCCCAAGAGACCCAGTACTTC.

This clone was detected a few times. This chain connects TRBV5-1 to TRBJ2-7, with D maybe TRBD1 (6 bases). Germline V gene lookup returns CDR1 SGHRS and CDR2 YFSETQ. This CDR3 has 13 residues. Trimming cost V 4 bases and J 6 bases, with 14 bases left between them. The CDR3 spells CASSTGQSSEQYF. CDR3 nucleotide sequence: TGCGCCAGCAGCACCGGACAGTCTAGCGAGCAGTACTTC.

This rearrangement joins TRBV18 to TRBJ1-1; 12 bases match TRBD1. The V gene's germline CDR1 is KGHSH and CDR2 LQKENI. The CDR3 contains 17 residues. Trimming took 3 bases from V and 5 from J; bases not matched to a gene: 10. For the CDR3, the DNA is TGTGCCAGCTCACCTATAGGGACAGGGGGCGTTGGAACTGAAGCTTTCTTT. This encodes CASSPIGTGGVGTEAFF. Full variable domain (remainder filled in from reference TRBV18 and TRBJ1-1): NAGVMQNPRHLVRRRGQEARLRCSPMKGHSHVYWYRQLPEEGLKFMVYLQKENIIDESGMPKERFSAEFPKEGPSILRIQQVVRGDSAAYFCASSPIGTGGVGTEAFFGQGTRLTVV.

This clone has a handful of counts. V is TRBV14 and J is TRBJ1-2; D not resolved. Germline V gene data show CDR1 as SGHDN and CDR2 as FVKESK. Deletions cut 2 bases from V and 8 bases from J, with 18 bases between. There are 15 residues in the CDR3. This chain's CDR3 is CASSQTAPGLKGYTF. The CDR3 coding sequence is TGTGCCAGCAGCCAAACCGCCCCAGGACTTAAGGGCTACACCTTC.

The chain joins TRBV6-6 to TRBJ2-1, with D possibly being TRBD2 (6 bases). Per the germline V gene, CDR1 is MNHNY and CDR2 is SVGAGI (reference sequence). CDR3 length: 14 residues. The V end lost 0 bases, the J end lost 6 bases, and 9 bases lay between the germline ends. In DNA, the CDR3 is TGTGCCAGCAGTTACTCGGAGGGAGCCAATGAGCAGTTCTTC. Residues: CASSYSEGANEQFF.

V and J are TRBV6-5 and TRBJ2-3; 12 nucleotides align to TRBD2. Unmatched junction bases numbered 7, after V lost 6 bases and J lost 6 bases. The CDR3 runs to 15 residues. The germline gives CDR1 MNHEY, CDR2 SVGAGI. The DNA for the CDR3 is TGTGCCAGCAGACCAGGACTAGCGGGATGGGATACGCAGTATTTT. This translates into CASRPGLAGWDTQYF.

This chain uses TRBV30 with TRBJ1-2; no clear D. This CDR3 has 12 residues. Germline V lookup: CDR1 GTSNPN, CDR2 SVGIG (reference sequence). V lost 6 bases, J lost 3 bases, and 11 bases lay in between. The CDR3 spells CACTRVDYGYTF. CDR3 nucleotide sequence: TGTGCCTGCACCCGCGTCGACTATGGCTACACCTTC.

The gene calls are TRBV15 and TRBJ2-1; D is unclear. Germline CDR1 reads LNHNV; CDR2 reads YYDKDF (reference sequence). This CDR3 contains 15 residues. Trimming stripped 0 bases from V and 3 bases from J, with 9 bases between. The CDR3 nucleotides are TGTGCCACCAGCAGAGATCTTGGGCTCTACAATGAGCAGTTCTTC. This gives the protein CATSRDLGLYNEQFF.

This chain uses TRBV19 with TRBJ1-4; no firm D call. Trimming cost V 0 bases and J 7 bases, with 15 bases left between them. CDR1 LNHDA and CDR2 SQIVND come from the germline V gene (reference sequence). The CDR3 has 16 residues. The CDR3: CASSIDVARRGEKLFF. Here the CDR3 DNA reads TGTGCCAGTAGTATAGATGTCGCCCGACGGGGTGAAAAACTGTTTTTT.